Listed below are T cell receptor beta chains from one sample, sequenced in a study of a mutant IDH1 vaccine in newly diagnosed glioma. Sequencing used immunoSEQ multiplex PCR; TCRdb keeps in-frame clones, though not all of them. There are tens of thousands of clones in the sample; approximately 82% occur only once, and 3% to 4% lies in the top ten. These receptors are not linked to any known antigen. Here the sequenced sample was PBMCs, taken from a glioma patient whose treatment included an IDH1 peptide vaccine. Receptors were obtained from a man younger than 40 with glioma. The CDR3 runs from the conserved cysteine through the conserved F or W. The D gene is left open where the match is weak. Clone size is not always given. Where it is, it says once, few, many or a class for expanded clones.

clone size,V gene,D gene,J gene,CDR3 DNA,CDR3 protein
NA,TRBV5-1,NA,TRBJ2-5,TGCGCCAGCAGCTTGGAGGTAGGGGCGAGGGAGACCCAGTACTTC,CASSLEVGARETQYF
NA,TRBV5-4,NA,TRBJ1-2,TGTGCCAGCAGCTTTAACGTGGGGAATGGCTACACCTTC,CASSFNVGNGYTF
NA,TRBV5-4,NA,TRBJ1-1,TGTGCCAGCAGCTTGTATGGGGTGAACACTGAAGCTTTCTTT,CASSLYGVNTEAFF
NA,TRBV6-1,NA,TRBJ1-4,TGTGCCATCTCCGGGTGGGCCGGGGATGAAAAACTGTTTTTT,CAISGWAGDEKLFF
NA,TRBV6-5,NA,TRBJ2-7,TGTGCCAGCAGTACAGGATTTTCCTACGAGCAGTACTTC,CASSTGFSYEQYF
few,TRBV19,NA,TRBJ1-1,TGTGCCAGTATGGACCCCTCATCGAACACTGAAGCTTTCTTT,CASMDPSSNTEAFF
NA,TRBV9,NA,TRBJ1-6,TGTGCCAGCAGCGCCAATCTCTTCCTCGACTCACCCCTCCACTTT,CASSANLFLDSPLHF
NA,TRBV28,NA,TRBJ1-2,TGTGCCAGCAGTTTAATAGGGGACGGGGGCTACACCTTC,CASSLIGDGGYTF
NA,TRBV11-2,TRBD2,TRBJ2-5,TGTGCCAGCAGCTCCGAATGGGTAGCTAGCGGGGGTCCCCGGTCGACCCAGTACTTC,CASSSEWVASGGPRSTQYF
few,TRBV7-9,NA,TRBJ1-4,TGTGCCAGCAGCTTTGGTGGATCTAATGAAAAACTGTTTTTT,CASSFGGSNEKLFF
NA,TRBV19,NA,TRBJ1-1,TGTGCCAGCGGGGGGCCAGGGCCCGCGGGGGCTTTCTTT,CASGGPGPAGAFF
NA,TRBV30,TRBD1,TRBJ2-7,TGTGCCTGGAGTGAGGACAGGAGCTCCTACGAGCAGTACTTC,CAWSEDRSSYEQYF
NA,TRBV2,NA,TRBJ1-1,TGTGCCAGAGACCGGAAACCGACAGGAGGTGGTGAAGCTTTCTTT,CARDRKPTGGGEAFF
NA,TRBV9,TRBD1,TRBJ1-6,TGTGCCAGCAGCGCACAGGGGGCGACTTCACCCCTCCACTTT,CASSAQGATSPLHF
NA,TRBV10-2,NA,TRBJ1-3,TGCGCCAGCAGTGCAATCAGGGGACTCTCTGGAAACACCATATATTTT,CASSAIRGLSGNTIYF
NA,TRBV6-5,NA,TRBJ2-5,TGTGCCAGCACTGCGTTTCGGGAGACCCAGTACTTC,CASTAFRETQYF
NA,TRBV30,TRBD2,TRBJ2-1,TGTGCCTGGAGTGTACTGAAGCGGGGGCGGGTGGGTCACAATGAGCAGTTCTTC,CAWSVLKRGRVGHNEQFF
NA,TRBV18,NA,TRBJ1-1,TGTGCCAGCTCACCCGCGGCCAGACCGAACACTGAAGCTTTCTTT,CASSPAARPNTEAFF
NA,TRBV9,TRBD2,TRBJ2-1,TGTGCCAGCAGCGTAGGTCTAGCGGGGCAGAATGAGCAGTTCTTC,CASSVGLAGQNEQFF
NA,TRBV19,TRBD1,TRBJ1-5,TGTGCCAGTCAGCGTAGGCCCAGACAGGGGGTAAGGAATCAGCCCCAGCATTTT,CASQRRPRQGVRNQPQHF
NA,TRBV15,NA,TRBJ1-2,TGTGCCACCAGCAGAGGGGGAGTGGCAGTCTCTAACTATGGCTACACCTTC,CATSRGGVAVSNYGYTF
NA,TRBV27,NA,TRBJ2-6,TGTGCCAGCAGTTCCCTCTCTGGGGCCAACGTCCTGACTTTC,CASSSLSGANVLTF
NA,TRBV11-2,TRBD2,TRBJ2-1,TGTGCCAGCAGCTCCGGACTAGCGGGGGGGTTATATGAGCAGTTCTTC,CASSSGLAGGLYEQFF
once,TRBV19,NA,TRBJ1-1,TGTGCCAGTAGTACTCGGACGGGACTTAACACTGAAGCTTTCTTT,CASSTRTGLNTEAFF
NA,TRBV7-9,TRBD1,TRBJ2-7,TGTGCCAGCAGTCACGGACAGGGAAACCACGAGCAGTACTTC,CASSHGQGNHEQYF
NA,TRBV5-1,NA,TRBJ2-2,TGCGCCAGCAGCTTACCGACGTCCTACACCGGGGAGCTGTTTTTT,CASSLPTSYTGELFF
NA,TRBV15,NA,TRBJ1-1,TGTGCCACCAGCTCGTGGGACACCCGAGGGGACACTGAAGCTTTCTTT,CATSSWDTRGDTEAFF
NA,TRBV27,NA,TRBJ2-7,TGTGCCAGCACCCTGGCCAAAAGGGGACCCTACGAGCAGTACTTC,CASTLAKRGPYEQYF
once,TRBV27,NA,TRBJ2-7,TGTGCCAGCAGTTTTGGCCCCTTGGGCAGATCCTACGAGCAGTACTTC,CASSFGPLGRSYEQYF
NA,TRBV7-9,NA,TRBJ1-5,TGTGCCAGCAGCTCATCTATCAGGGAGGGTTTGAGTCAGCCCCAGCATTTT,CASSSSIREGLSQPQHF
NA,TRBV30,NA,TRBJ2-7,TGTGCCTGGAGACGATCCGGGACAACTTACGAGCAGTACTTC,CAWRRSGTTYEQYF
NA,TRBV7-9,NA,TRBJ1-5,TGTGCCAGCAGCCCCAACGGACAGATAGAGCCCCAGCATTTT,CASSPNGQIEPQHF
NA,TRBV28,NA,TRBJ2-1,TGTGCCAGCAGCTCCAGTCGGGACAAAGGGTTGAGCTCCTACAATGAGCAGTTCTTC,CASSSSRDKGLSSYNEQFF
NA,TRBV2,NA,TRBJ1-4,TGTGCCAGCAGTTTTGGCGCAACTAATGAAAAACTGTTTTTT,CASSFGATNEKLFF
once,TRBV6-5,NA,TRBJ2-7,TGTGCCAGCAGCCCTCGAGGACTTCCAGCTTACGAGCAGTACTTC,CASSPRGLPAYEQYF
NA,TRBV5-6,NA,TRBJ2-7,TGTGCCAGCAGCTTGAGGGGACAAAACTACGAGCAGTACTTC,CASSLRGQNYEQYF
few,TRBV6-1,TRBD2,TRBJ2-3,TGTGCCATCAGTGCGGGACTAGACCCCACAGATACGCAGTATTTT,CAISAGLDPTDTQYF
NA,TRBV2,NA,TRBJ2-7,TGTGCCAGCAGTGAGCTGACAGTGAAATCCTACGAGCAGTACTTC,CASSELTVKSYEQYF
once,TRBV10-2,NA,TRBJ2-3,TGCGCCAGCAGTGAGTCTTATGGTAGCACAGATACGCAGTATTTT,CASSESYGSTDTQYF
NA,TRBV30,NA,TRBJ1-5,TGTGCCTGGAGTATGCTTAGCAATCAGCCCCAGCATTTT,CAWSMLSNQPQHF
NA,TRBV6-1,NA,TRBJ1-2,TGTGCCAGCCAGTCCTATGGCTACACCTTC,CASQSYGYTF
once,TRBV11-2,TRBD2,TRBJ2-5,TGTGCCAGCAGCTCTACCCTCTCGGGGGCGCGGGGGGGCCTAGAGACCCAGTACTTC,CASSSTLSGARGGLETQYF
NA,TRBV10-3,NA,TRBJ1-1,TGTGCCATCAGTGGGGGGGGGCTGGGGAACACTGAAGCTTTCTTT,CAISGGGLGNTEAFF
NA,TRBV7-9,NA,TRBJ2-7,TGTGCCAGCAGCTTGGCCGACTACGAGCAGTACTTC,CASSLADYEQYF
NA,TRBV6-5,NA,TRBJ1-2,TGTGCCAGCAGTTACTCGACCGTCTATGGCTACACCTTC,CASSYSTVYGYTF
NA,TRBV5-6,TRBD1,TRBJ1-5,TGTGCCAGCAGCCCACGGGACAGCCTGAATCAGCCCCAGCATTTT,CASSPRDSLNQPQHF